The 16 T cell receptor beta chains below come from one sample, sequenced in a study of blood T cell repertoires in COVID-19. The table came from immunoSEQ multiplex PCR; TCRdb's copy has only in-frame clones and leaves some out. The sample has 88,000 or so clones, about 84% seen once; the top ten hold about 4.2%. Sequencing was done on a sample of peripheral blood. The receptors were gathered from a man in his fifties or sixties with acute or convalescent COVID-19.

The CDR3 nucleotides are TGTGCTAGTGGTCACGACAGGGGGCTTGAAAAACTGTTTTTT. As protein: CASGHDRGLEKLFF. The gene calls are TRBV12-5 and TRBJ1-4, with 10 bases lining up with TRBD1. The CDR3 extends over 14 amino acids. V was pared by 5 bases and J by 7 bases, with 4 bases of the junction left unmatched. Germline V gene lookup returns CDR1 LGHNT and CDR2 FRNRAP. The whole variable domain, filled in from reference TRBV12-5 and TRBJ1-4, reads DARVTQTPRHKVTEMGQEVTMRCQPILGHNTVFWYRQTMMQGLELLAYFRNRAPLDDSGMPKDRFSAEMPDATLATLKIQPSEPRDSAVYFCASGHDRGLEKLFFGSGTQLSVL.

The CDR3 protein is CASSISSGNTEAFF. Written as DNA, the CDR3 is TGTGCCAGTAGTATATCATCGGGGAACACTGAAGCTTTCTTT. The chain links TRBV19 to TRBJ1-1; no firm D call. The germline V gene has CDR1 LNHDA and CDR2 SQIVND (reference sequence). Trimming left V 2 bases short and J 1 base short, with 8 bases between. CDR3 length: 14 amino acids.

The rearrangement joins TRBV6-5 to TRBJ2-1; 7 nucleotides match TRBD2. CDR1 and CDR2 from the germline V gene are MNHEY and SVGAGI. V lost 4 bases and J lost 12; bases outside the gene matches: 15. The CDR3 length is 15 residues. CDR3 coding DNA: TGTGCCAGCAGTTTCGCGGCTAGCGGCGTCCTCGGGCAGTTCTTC. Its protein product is CASSFAASGVLGQFF.

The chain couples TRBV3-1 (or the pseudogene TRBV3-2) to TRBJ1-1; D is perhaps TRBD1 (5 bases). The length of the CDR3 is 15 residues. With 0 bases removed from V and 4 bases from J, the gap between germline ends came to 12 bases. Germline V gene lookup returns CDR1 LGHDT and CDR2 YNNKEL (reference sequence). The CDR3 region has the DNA TGTGCCAGCAGCCAAGACCCAGGGAGGGCCACTGAAGCTTTCTTT. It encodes CASSQDPGRATEAFF.

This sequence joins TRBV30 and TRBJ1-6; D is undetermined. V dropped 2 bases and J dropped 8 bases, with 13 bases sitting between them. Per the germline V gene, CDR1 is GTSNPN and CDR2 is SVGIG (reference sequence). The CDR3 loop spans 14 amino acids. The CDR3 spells CAWSPGLGDSPLHF. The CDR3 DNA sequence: TGTGCCTGGAGTCCTGGGCTCGGGGATTCACCCCTCCACTTT.

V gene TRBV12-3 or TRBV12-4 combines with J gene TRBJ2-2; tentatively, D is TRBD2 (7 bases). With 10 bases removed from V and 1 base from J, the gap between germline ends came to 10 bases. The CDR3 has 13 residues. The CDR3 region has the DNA TGTGCCATGGGAGGGGGGAACACCGGGGAGCTGTTTTTT. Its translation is CAMGGGNTGELFF.

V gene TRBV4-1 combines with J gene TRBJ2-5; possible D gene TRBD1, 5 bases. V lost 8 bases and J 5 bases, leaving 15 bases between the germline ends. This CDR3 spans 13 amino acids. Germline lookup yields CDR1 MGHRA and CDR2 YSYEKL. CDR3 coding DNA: TGCGCCAGCGGGGCACTCTTGGGGGAGACCCAGTACTTC. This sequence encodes CASGALLGETQYF.

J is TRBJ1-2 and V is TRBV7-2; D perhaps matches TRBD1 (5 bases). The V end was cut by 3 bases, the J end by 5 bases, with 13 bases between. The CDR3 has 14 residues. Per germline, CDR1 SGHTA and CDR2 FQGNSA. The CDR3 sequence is CASSFQPGGYGYTF. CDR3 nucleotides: TGTGCCAGCAGCTTTCAGCCGGGGGGGTATGGCTACACCTTC.

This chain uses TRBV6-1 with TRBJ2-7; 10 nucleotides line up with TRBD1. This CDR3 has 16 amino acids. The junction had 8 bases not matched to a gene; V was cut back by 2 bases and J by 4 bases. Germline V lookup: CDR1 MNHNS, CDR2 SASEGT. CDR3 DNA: TGTGCCAGCAGTGAAACTTGGGGACAGGGGTTTTACGAGCAGTACTTC. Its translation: CASSETWGQGFYEQYF.

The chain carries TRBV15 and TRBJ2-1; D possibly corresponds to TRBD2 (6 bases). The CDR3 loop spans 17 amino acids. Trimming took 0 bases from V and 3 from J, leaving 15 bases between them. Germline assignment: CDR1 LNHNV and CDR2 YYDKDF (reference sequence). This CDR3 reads CATSRDRQLAVYNEQFF. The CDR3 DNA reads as TGTGCCACCAGCAGAGATCGACAACTAGCTGTCTACAATGAGCAGTTCTTC.

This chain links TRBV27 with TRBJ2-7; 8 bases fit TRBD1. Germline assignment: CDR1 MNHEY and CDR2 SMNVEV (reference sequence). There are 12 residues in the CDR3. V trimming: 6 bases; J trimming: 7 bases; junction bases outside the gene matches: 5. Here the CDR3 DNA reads TGTGCCAGCAGCAGGACAGGGTGGGAGCAGTACTTC. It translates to CASSRTGWEQYF.

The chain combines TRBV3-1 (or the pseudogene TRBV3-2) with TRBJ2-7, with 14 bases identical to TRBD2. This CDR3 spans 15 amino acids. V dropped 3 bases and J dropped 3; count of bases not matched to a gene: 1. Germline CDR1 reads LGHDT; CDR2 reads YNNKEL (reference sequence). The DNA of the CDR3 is TGTGCCAGCAGCCAGGGACTAGCGGGAGACTACGAGCAGTACTTC. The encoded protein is CASSQGLAGDYEQYF.

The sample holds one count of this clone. CDR3 bases: TGTGCCAGCAGCCAAGATCTCGGGACAGGGAATGAAAAACTGTTTTTT. This translates into CASSQDLGTGNEKLFF. The chain recombines TRBV3-1 (or the pseudogene TRBV3-2) with TRBJ1-4, with 9 bases lining up with TRBD1. CDR1 and CDR2 from the germline V gene are LGHDT and YNNKEL (reference sequence). This CDR3 is built from 16 residues. V shed 0 bases, J shed 5 bases, and the junction held 4 bases outside the gene matches.

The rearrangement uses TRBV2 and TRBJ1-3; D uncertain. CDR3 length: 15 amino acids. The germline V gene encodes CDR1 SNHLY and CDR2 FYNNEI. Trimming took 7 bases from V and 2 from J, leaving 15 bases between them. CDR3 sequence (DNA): TGTGCCAGCAAGTTCGGGGTTGGAGCTGGAAACACCATATATTTT. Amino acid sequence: CASKFGVGAGNTIYF.

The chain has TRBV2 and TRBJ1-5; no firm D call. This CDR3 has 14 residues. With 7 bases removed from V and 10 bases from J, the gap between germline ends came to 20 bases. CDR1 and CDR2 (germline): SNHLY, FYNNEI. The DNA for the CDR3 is TGTGCCAGCAAGGCAGGCCTAGCTGGAGTCCCCCAGCATTTT. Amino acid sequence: CASKAGLAGVPQHF. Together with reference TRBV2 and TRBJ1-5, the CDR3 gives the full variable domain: EPEVTQTPSHQVTQMGQEVILRCVPISNHLYFYWYRQILGQKVEFLVSFYNNEISEKSEIFDDQFSVERPDGSNFTLKIRSTKLEDSAMYFCASKAGLAGVPQHFGDGTRLSIL.

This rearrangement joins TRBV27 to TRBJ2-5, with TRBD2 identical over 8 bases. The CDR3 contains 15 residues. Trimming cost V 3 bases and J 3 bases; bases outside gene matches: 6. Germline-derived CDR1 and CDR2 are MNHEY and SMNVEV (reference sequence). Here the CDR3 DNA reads TGTGCCAGCAGTTTTGTAGCGGGGAGAGAAGAGACCCAGTACTTC. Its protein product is CASSFVAGREETQYF.